The clone carrying this TCR beta chain was recorded only once. Its target is unknown. Trimming cost V 5 bases and J 4 bases, with 12 bases left between them. This CDR3 is 13 amino acids long. CDR1 is MDHEN and CDR2 is SYDVKM in the germline V gene. The protocol was immunoSEQ multiplex PCR, while the TCRdb copy is restricted to in-frame clones and leaves out a portion. The sample has a few thousand clones; about 69% are singletons. This sample was included in a study of tumor-infiltrating lymphocytes in localized non-small cell lung cancer. About the research overall: Some samples were collected after neoadjuvant chemotherapy; smokers, never-smokers and several histologies were included. General study results and limits: Only some patients had TCR sequencing, depending on available tissue.

This chain uses TRBV28 with TRBJ2-7, with D perhaps matching TRBD1 (5 bases). The source is a human donor with non-small cell lung cancer. The sample taken for sequencing was uninvolved lung tissue not adjacent to the tumor. The CDR3 here is CASSPQGSYEQYF. The CDR3 bases are TGTGCCAGCAGTCCGCAGGGTTCGTACGAGCAGTACTTC.